Sequencing of this T cell receptor beta chain was carried out in a study of control samples from healthy donors and cancer patients. This CDR3 spans 13 amino acids. Per the germline V gene, CDR1 is MGHRA and CDR2 is YSYEKL. Between the trimmed V and J ends, which lost 2 bases and 1 base, there was a span of 5 bases. Method: immunoSEQ multiplex PCR; TCRdb's copy keeps in-frame clones and lacks some. The data hold approximately 170,000 clones, with approximately 86% observed a single time. The sequence was obtained from a woman younger than 45 in good health. The chain joins TRBV4-1 to TRBJ1-1, with D unclear. Sequenced material: blood. The CDR3 DNA reads TGCGCCAGCAGCCAAAACCAGAACACTGAAGCTTTCTTT. It is translated as CASSQNQNTEAFF.